This T cell receptor beta chain was sequenced during a study of blood T cell repertoires in COVID-19. Study-wide context: Donors in the United States, Italy and Spain gave samples during acute or convalescent COVID-19. PBMCs, B-cell-depleted T cells, or T cells were the source of the cDNA or gDNA that made up the material.

Trimming at V came to 5 bases and at J to 5 bases, leaving 4 bases not matched to a gene. CDR3 length equals 12 residues. In germline, CDR1 is SQVTM, CDR2 ANQGSEA. Original analysis: How many nucleated cells were present was estimated from reference gene primer amplification. Repertoires were generated with immunoSEQ multiplex PCR, while TCRdb's copy carries only in-frame clones and drops some. V and J calls and clone size come straight from that table; D and trimming were deduced from the DNA. The data hold 25,000 to 30,000 clones, with approximately 80% observed a single time. The sequencing sample was made of peripheral blood. The chain recombines TRBV29-1 with TRBJ2-5; 8 bases line up with TRBD2. The clonotype originates from a woman of 80 years or more with acute or convalescent COVID-19. In DNA, the CDR3 is TGCAGCGTTTCGGGGGGGGCCGAGACCCAGTACTTC. Residues: CSVSGGAETQYF.